This TCR beta chain was sequenced for a study of blood T cells in healthy people across ages. Study outcomes and limitations: Relative to aged donors, long-lived donors carried more naive CD4+ cells and displayed higher diversity. Estimated diversity across one million T cells was deemed an underestimate.

CDR1 and CDR2 (germline): MNHNS, SASEGT. Unmatched junction bases numbered 6, after V lost 4 bases and J lost 5 bases. The CDR3 spans 15 residues. This clonotype appeared a few times. Its antigen is still unknown. The donors, aged 6 to 90, were healthy Caucasians from Russia. There were at least 6 micrograms of total RNA extracted from every sample. Through a sample-barcoded 5' primer and a J-beta primer mix, a second PCR was run for 7 to 11 cycles. One entry per CDR3 protein results from TCRdb running MiXCR on the 5' RACE reads. The sample comprises about 640,000 distinct CDR3 sequences, about 53% of which are singletons, and approximately 37% rests with the top ten.

This receptor was identified in a man in his fifties or sixties in good health. The J gene is TRBJ2-2, the V gene TRBV6-1; 8 positions agree with TRBD1. The sample consisted of blood. CDR3 in amino acids: CASSADRGGTGELFF. CDR3 nucleotide sequence: TGTGCCAGCAGTGCCGACAGGGGCGGTACCGGGGAGCTGTTTTTT.